The rows below give T cell receptor beta chains drawn from one sample of a study of T cells in Graves' hyperthyroidism and ophthalmopathy. MiXCR, applied by TCRdb to the multiplex PCR reads, yields one record per CDR3 protein. This table holds fewer than 700,000 distinct CDR3 sequences, about 16% found once. Sample: blood. All receptors come from a woman in her twenties or thirties with Graves' hyperthyroidism. CDR3s include the opening cysteine and the closing phenylalanine or tryptophan. Each record gives: J gene, D gene, V gene, clone size, CDR3 DNA, CDR3 protein. The D gene is left open where the match is weak. A clone size is listed for some rows: how often the clone was seen (once, few, many), or a class if it is expanded.

TRBJ2-1,TRBD2,TRBV27,many,TGTGCCAGCAGTTTATCCGGGGCTAGCGGTGAGCAGTTCTTC,CASSLSGASGEQFF
TRBJ2-2,.,TRBV7-6,few,TGTGCCAGCAGCCCTCGTCGAGGAAACACCGGGGAGCTGTTTTTT,CASSPRRGNTGELFF
TRBJ2-2,.,TRBV10-3,once,TGTGCCATCAGCCAGGAGGCAGGGAAGGCCGGGGAGCTGTTTTTT,CAISQEAGKAGELFF
TRBJ2-7,.,TRBV7-6,.,TGTGCCGGCAGCCCCGGGGCAGGGGAATCCTACGAGCAGTACTTC,CAGSPGAGESYEQYF
TRBJ2-3,TRBD2,TRBV11-3,many,TGTGCCAGCAGCCCCGGACTAGCGGGTAGCACAGATACGCAGTATTTT,CASSPGLAGSTDTQYF
TRBJ2-7,TRBD2,TRBV28,many,TGTGCCAGCAGTCTAGCGGGAGCCGGGTCCTACGAGCAGTACTTC,CASSLAGAGSYEQYF
TRBJ2-5,.,TRBV11-2,many,TGTGCCAGCAGCTTAAAATCGGGTGGGTTCGAGACCCAGTACTTC,CASSLKSGGFETQYF
TRBJ2-3,TRBD2,TRBV7-2,many,TGTGCCAGCAGAGCCCTAGCGGGAAGGTCAGATACGCAGTATTTT,CASRALAGRSDTQYF
TRBJ1-1,TRBD1,TRBV18,few,TGTGCCAGCTCACCACCCCAGCAGGGGGTGGTGAACACTGAAGCTTTCTTT,CASSPPQQGVVNTEAFF
TRBJ2-1,TRBD2,TRBV12-3/TRBV12-4,.,TGTGCCAGCACCGGGACTAGCGGGAGTTCCTACAATGAGCAGTTCTTC,CASTGTSGSSYNEQFF
TRBJ2-3,.,TRBV7-9,many,TGTGCCAGCAGCTTAGTGGGGTACGGGGCAGATACGCAGTATTTT,CASSLVGYGADTQYF
TRBJ2-4,.,TRBV24-1,.,TGTGCCACCAGCAGTCTCCTAGCCAAAAACATTCAGTACTTC,CATSSLLAKNIQYF
TRBJ2-3,.,TRBV4-2,few,TGTGCCAGCAGCCGGACTTTAGCGAGAGGCTCAGATACGCAGTATTTT,CASSRTLARGSDTQYF
TRBJ1-4,.,TRBV27,many,TGTGCCAGCAGTTTGCGGAGCGGAAATGAAAAACTGTTTTTT,CASSLRSGNEKLFF
TRBJ2-1,.,TRBV7-9,many,TGTGCCAGCAGCCAAAGTTACAATGAGCAGTTCTTC,CASSQSYNEQFF
TRBJ1-4,.,TRBV6-2/TRBV6-3,.,TGTGCCAGCAGTTACTCGAGAGACAAACTAATTCGGGATGAAAAACTGTTTTTT,CASSYSRDKLIRDEKLFF
TRBJ1-1,TRBD1,TRBV15,.,TGTGCCACCAGCAGAGGGGACAGGGTGCCCATAGCTTTCTTT,CATSRGDRVPIAFF
TRBJ2-2,.,TRBV14,few,TGTGCCAGCAGCCCTCGGGGCCTGCTGAACACCGGGGAGCTGTTTTTT,CASSPRGLLNTGELFF
TRBJ2-7,.,TRBV18,many,TGTGCCAGCTCACCGACTGAGACCTACGAGCAGTACTTC,CASSPTETYEQYF
TRBJ2-5,.,TRBV5-1,.,TGCGCCAGCAGCTTATTTGGCAGTGCAGAGACCCAGTACTTC,CASSLFGSAETQYF
TRBJ2-5,.,TRBV19,few,TGTGCCAGTAGTATAGATCTTCAGGGGAAGGTCCAGTACTTC,CASSIDLQGKVQYF
TRBJ2-1,.,TRBV5-1,few,TGCGCCAGCAGCCCTGACAGGGGGACTAGGGTCGATGAGCAGTTCTTC,CASSPDRGTRVDEQFF
TRBJ1-1,.,TRBV20-1,many,TGCAGTGCTAGGGCCGGGCAGATCGCTGAAGCTTTCTTT,CSARAGQIAEAFF